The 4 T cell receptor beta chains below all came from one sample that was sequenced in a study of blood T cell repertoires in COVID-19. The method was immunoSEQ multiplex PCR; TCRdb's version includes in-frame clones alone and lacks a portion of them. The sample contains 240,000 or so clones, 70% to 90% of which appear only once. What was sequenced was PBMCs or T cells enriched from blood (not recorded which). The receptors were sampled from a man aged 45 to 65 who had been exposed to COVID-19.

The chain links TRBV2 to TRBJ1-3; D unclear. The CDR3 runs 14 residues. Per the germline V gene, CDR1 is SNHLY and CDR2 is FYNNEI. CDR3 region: CASRLESSGNTIYF. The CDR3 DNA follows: TGTGCTAGCCGCCTCGAGAGCTCTGGAAACACCATATATTTT.

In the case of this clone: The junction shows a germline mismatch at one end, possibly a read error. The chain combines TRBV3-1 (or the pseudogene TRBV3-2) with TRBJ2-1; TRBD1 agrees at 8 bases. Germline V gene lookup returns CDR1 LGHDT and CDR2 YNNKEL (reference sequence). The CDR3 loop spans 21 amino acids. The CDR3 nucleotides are TGTGCCAGCGGCCAAGATACGGGGGACAGGACATGGACGAGCTCCTACAATGAGCAGTTCTTC. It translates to CASGQDTGDRTWTSSYNEQFF.

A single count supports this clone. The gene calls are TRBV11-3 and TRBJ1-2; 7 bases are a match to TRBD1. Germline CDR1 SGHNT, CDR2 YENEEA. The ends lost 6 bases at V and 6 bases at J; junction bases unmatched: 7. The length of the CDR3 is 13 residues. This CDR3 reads CASSAYTGDGYTF. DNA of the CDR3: TGTGCCAGCAGTGCCTACACAGGGGATGGCTACACCTTC.

The CDR3 DNA reads as TGTGCCAGCAGCCAAGAGTTGAGCTCGAGCTCCTACAATGAGCAGTTCTTC. Its translation: CASSQELSSSSYNEQFF. The rearrangement joins TRBV3-1 (or the pseudogene TRBV3-2) to TRBJ2-1, with D unresolved. Germline V gene data show CDR1 as LGHDT and CDR2 as YNNKEL (reference sequence). V gave up 0 bases and J gave up 0 bases, with 12 bases separating them. The CDR3 is 17 amino acids.